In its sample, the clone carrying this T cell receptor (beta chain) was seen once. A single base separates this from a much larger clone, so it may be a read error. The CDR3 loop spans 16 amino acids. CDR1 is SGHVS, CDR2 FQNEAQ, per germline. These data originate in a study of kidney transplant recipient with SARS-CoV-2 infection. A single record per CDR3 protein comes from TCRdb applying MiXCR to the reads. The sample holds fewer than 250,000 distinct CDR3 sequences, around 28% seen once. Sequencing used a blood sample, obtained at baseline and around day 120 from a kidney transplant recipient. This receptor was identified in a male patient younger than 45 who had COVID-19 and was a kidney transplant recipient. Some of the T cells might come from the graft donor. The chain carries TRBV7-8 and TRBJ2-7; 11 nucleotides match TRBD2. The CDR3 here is CASSLTVAGGSYKQYF. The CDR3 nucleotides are TGTGCCAGCAGCTTAACCGTAGCGGGAGGGTCCTACAAGCAGTACTTC.